The 7 T cell receptor beta chains listed next were all sequenced from one sample in a study of T cell repertoires in cytomegalovirus infection. Their specific antigens are unknown. TCRdb used MiXCR to reprocess the reads, holding one entry per CDR3 protein. In the table there are roughly 500,000 distinct CDR3 sequences, more than 30% of which are singletons. The sample was cultured PBMCs, taken from culture after CMV antigen stimulation. These TCRs come from a human donor in good health (CMV status not recorded). Some clones in this sample may be carry-over from other donors' samples.

This clonotype was recorded many times. The genes are TRBV15 and TRBJ2-6; D possibly matches TRBD1 or TRBD2 (5 bases each). Germline V gene data show CDR1 as LNHNV and CDR2 as YYDKDF (reference sequence). The V gene lost 0 bases and the J gene lost 0 bases, with 6 bases spanning the gap. The CDR3 totals 16 residues. CDR3 nucleotides: TGTGCCACCAGCAGAGAGAGGGGCTCTGGGGCCAACGTCCTGACTTTC. It is translated as CATSRERGSGANVLTF. The full variable domain, completed using reference TRBV15 and TRBJ2-6, is DAMVIQNPRYQVTQFGKPVTLSCSQTLNHNVMYWYQQKSSQAPKLLFHYYDKDFNNEADTPDNFQSRRPNTSFCFLDIRSPGLGDTAMYLCATSRERGSGANVLTFGAGSRLTVL.

This clonotype was seen more than once but under ten times. This sequence joins TRBV12-3 or TRBV12-4 and TRBJ1-4; D gene unclear. Trimming took 2 bases from V and 4 from J, leaving 11 bases between them. This CDR3 contains 15 residues. In DNA, the CDR3 is TGTGCCAGCAGTTTATTAGGGCTCGGTAATGAAAAACTGTTTTTT. Translated: CASSLLGLGNEKLFF.

This clonotype has more than one count but fewer than ten. The chain uses TRBV6-5 and TRBJ2-3; possible D gene TRBD2, 5 bases. CDR3 length: 19 residues. The ends were cut back, 5 bases at V and 2 bases at J, with 26 bases in the middle. CDR1 and CDR2 from the germline V gene are MNHEY and SVGAGI. The CDR3 reads CASSPRSARWETPTDTQYF. The CDR3 bases are TGTGCCAGCAGTCCCCGGTCGGCACGGTGGGAGACACCCACAGATACGCAGTATTTT.

This clonotype was counted between two and nine times. The chain has TRBV11-3 and TRBJ1-1; maybe TRBD1 (5 bases). V was cut by 4 bases and J by 5 bases, with 17 bases left in between. Germline CDR1 reads SGHNT; CDR2 reads YENEEA. The CDR3 covers 15 residues. CDR3 in amino acids: CASSSRKGVATEAFF. The CDR3 coding sequence is TGTGCCAGCAGCTCCCGGAAAGGGGTAGCAACTGAAGCTTTCTTT.

The chain employs TRBV20-1 and TRBJ1-4; 9 bases fit TRBD1. This CDR3 comprises 13 residues. CDR1 is DFQATT and CDR2 is SNEGSKA in the germline V gene (reference sequence). The trim removed 5 bases at V and 8 bases at J, leaving 6 bases unmatched. The CDR3 DNA sequence: TGCAGTGCTGTACAGGGGGCGGCGGAAAAACTGTTTTTT. This sequence encodes CSAVQGAAEKLFF.

Ten or more counts support this clonotype. The rearrangement uses TRBV19 and TRBJ1-1; possible D gene TRBD1, 5 bases. The CDR3 has 15 residues. Trimming removed 7 bases from V and 5 bases from J, with 20 bases in between. Germline values: CDR1 LNHDA, CDR2 SQIVND (reference sequence). CDR3 sequence reads: CASINIGPKGTEAFF. As DNA, the CDR3 is TGTGCCAGTATTAATATCGGCCCCAAGGGGACTGAAGCTTTCTTT.

This chain uses TRBV11-2 with TRBJ2-3, with a possible D match to TRBD2 (5 bases). V was shortened by 8 bases and J by 3 bases, with 15 bases between the two germline ends. The germline V gene has CDR1 SGHAT and CDR2 FQNNGV. The CDR3 runs to 14 residues. The chain's CDR3 is CASASTAVTDTQYF. CDR3 sequence (DNA): TGTGCCAGCGCCTCCACAGCGGTAACAGATACGCAGTATTTT.